Sequencing of this TCR beta chain was carried out in a study of radiation and T cells in renal cell carcinoma. Study findings and constraints: Sampling covered only approximately 1 g of each tumor. Compared with controls, irradiated tumors had more, larger dominant CDR3 motifs. Top 100 clonotypes averaged about 54% in irradiated versus about 43% in nephrectomy-only tumors.

In this sample, this clone turned up a few times. The antigen remains undetermined. The protocol was immunoSEQ multiplex PCR, while the TCRdb copy is restricted to in-frame clones and leaves out a portion. The sample lists roughly 18,000 clones; 59% were seen once. Germline V gives CDR1 LNHDA, CDR2 SQIVND (reference sequence). After removal of 3 bases from V and 4 bases from J, the junction contained 6 bases not matched to a gene. This CDR3 contains 15 residues. Treatment indicated: treatment-naive control, cytoreductive nephrectomy. The sequence was obtained from a man aged 50 or older with renal cell carcinoma. The specimen was tumor tissue, collected from a patient whose treatment was nephrectomy without radiotherapy. The chain recombines TRBV19 with TRBJ2-7, with 10 bases identical to TRBD1. CDR3 in DNA: TGTGCCAGTAGTATGGACAGGGGGGAAGATTACGAGCAGTACTTC. Translation: CASSMDRGEDYEQYF.